These 18 T cell receptor beta chains were sequenced from one sample in a study of technical replicates of blood from a handful of donors. TCRdb's table, derived via immunoSEQ multiplex PCR, lists solely in-frame clones and lacks some. The sample shows under 75,000 clones, 70% to 90% of them seen only once. Specimen: PBMCs. These receptors originate from a human donor in good health. Some clones in this sample may be carry-over from other donors' samples.

V usage is TRBV7-3 and J usage is TRBJ2-1; D may be TRBD2 (7 bases). Trimming took off 6 bases at V and 7 bases at J, with 13 bases between the two ends. The CDR3 is made up of 13 amino acids. The germline gives CDR1 SGHTA, CDR2 FQGTGA. CDR3: CASRGGGRNEQFF. The CDR3 DNA reads as TGTGCCAGCAGAGGGGGAGGGAGGAATGAGCAGTTCTTC.

The rearrangement joins TRBV7-2 to TRBJ2-6, with 11 positions matching TRBD1. V gave up 5 bases and J gave up 0 bases; unmatched junction bases: 6. The CDR3 covers 18 residues. CDR1 is SGHTA, CDR2 FQGNSA, per germline. CDR3 nucleotides: TGTGCCAGCAGCCCGGGACAGGGGGTAACCTCTGGGGCCAACGTCCTGACTTTC. Translated: CASSPGQGVTSGANVLTF.

The chain has TRBV5-6 and TRBJ2-1, with D tentatively TRBD2 (5 bases). The CDR3 totals 14 residues. V shed 2 bases and J shed 1 base, with 7 bases lying between them. Germline CDR1 is SGHDT and CDR2 is YYEEEE. The CDR3 sequence: CASSFSGSYNEQFF. CDR3 bases: TGTGCCAGCAGCTTTTCGGGATCCTACAATGAGCAGTTCTTC.

The CDR3 loop reads CASGRLAGVEQYF. Written as DNA, the CDR3 is TGTGCCTCTGGCCGACTAGCGGGAGTGGAGCAGTACTTC. The chain combines TRBV10-3 with TRBJ2-7; TRBD2 aligns across 12 bases. This CDR3 has 13 amino acids. CDR1 is ENHRY and CDR2 is SYGVKD in the germline V gene. J was trimmed by 7 bases and V by 11 bases; bases with no gene match: 9.

The chain is built from TRBV30 and TRBJ1-2; D unresolved. Per germline, CDR1 GTSNPN and CDR2 SVGIG (reference sequence). V was clipped by 3 bases and J by 5 bases, with 10 bases between them. The CDR3 is 12 residues long. CDR3 DNA: TGTGCCTGGAGCGAGGCAGCTTATGGCTACACCTTC. It is translated as CAWSEAAYGYTF.

The chain carries TRBV18 and TRBJ1-2, with TRBD1 identical over 7 bases. The CDR3 is 14 amino acids. In germline, CDR1 is KGHSH, CDR2 LQKENI. V lost 2 bases to trimming and J lost 3 bases; unmatched junction nucleotides: 3. This CDR3 reads CASSPETGDYGYTF. The CDR3 DNA is TGTGCCAGCTCACCAGAAACAGGGGACTATGGCTACACCTTC.

The V and J genes are TRBV5-1 and TRBJ2-3; TRBD2 aligns across 8 bases. The CDR3 is 15 residues long. V lost 10 bases and J lost 2; bases outside the gene matches: 12. Germline CDR1 is SGHRS and CDR2 is YFSETQ. The CDR3 nucleotides are TGCGCCTCCACCCCCGCGGGGGGAATCACAGATACGCAGTATTTT. Translation gives CASTPAGGITDTQYF.

The genes are TRBV29-1 and TRBJ2-5; 8 nucleotides align to TRBD2. The V gene's germline CDR1 is SQVTM and CDR2 ANQGSEA. The CDR3 has 12 residues. The CDR3 spells CSGSGGGKTQYF. CDR3 DNA sequence: TGCAGTGGATCGGGAGGGGGAAAGACCCAGTACTTC. The variable domain in full, completed from reference TRBV29-1 and TRBJ2-5, reads SAVISQKPSRDICQRGTSLTIQCQVDSQVTMMFWYRQQPGQSLTLIATANQGSEATYESGFVIDKFPISRPNLTFSTLTVSNMSPEDSSIYLCSGSGGGKTQYFGPGTRLLVL.

The chain combines TRBV27 with TRBJ2-7, with TRBD1 as a possible D gene (6 bases). This CDR3 is built from 16 residues. Germline V CDR1 and CDR2: MNHEY, SMNVEV (reference sequence). Trimming pared 5 bases from V and 1 base from J, leaving 18 bases between. The CDR3 protein is CASSPLVQGPSYEQYF. The DNA for the CDR3 is TGTGCCAGCAGTCCTCTTGTGCAGGGGCCTTCCTACGAGCAGTACTTC.

This chain connects TRBV2 to TRBJ1-2; 8 bases are a match to TRBD1. Germline V lookup: CDR1 SNHLY, CDR2 FYNNEI. Germline trimming cut 4 bases from V and 6 bases from J; bases unmatched to any gene: 7. CDR3 length: 14 residues. The CDR3 loop is CASSVLGQGNGYTF. CDR3 sequence (DNA): TGTGCCAGCAGTGTTCTAGGACAGGGTAATGGCTACACCTTC.

The J gene is TRBJ2-7, the V gene TRBV5-1; D might be TRBD1 (6 bases). Trimming took off 0 bases at V and 5 bases at J, with 18 bases between the two ends. Germline CDR1 SGHRS, CDR2 YFSETQ. CDR3 length: 16 residues. The CDR3 DNA follows: TGCGCCAGCAGCTTGGCCGTGGCAGGGGAAGTCAACGAGCAGTACTTC. It is translated as CASSLAVAGEVNEQYF.

The chain links TRBV5-1 to TRBJ2-7, with D perhaps matching TRBD2 (5 bases). Germline CDR1 reads SGHRS; CDR2 reads YFSETQ. V lost 5 bases, J lost 6 bases, and 9 bases lay in between. The CDR3 length is 11 residues. This CDR3 reads CASSFGVEQYF. The DNA of the CDR3 is TGCGCCAGCAGTTTCGGGGTCGAGCAGTACTTC. The complete variable domain, with remaining parts taken from reference TRBV5-1 and TRBJ2-7, reads KAGVTQTPRYLIKTRGQQVTLSCSPISGHRSVSWYQQTPGQGLQFLFEYFSETQRNKGNFPGRFSGRQFSNSRSEMNVSTLELGDSALYLCASSFGVEQYFGPGTRLTVT.

This chain connects TRBV11-3 to TRBJ2-1; 10 bases are shared with TRBD2. Germline CDR1 reads SGHNT; CDR2 reads YENEEA. This CDR3 has 17 residues. The V and J ends lost 5 bases and 5 bases, in that order; junction bases with no gene match: 12. The CDR3 reads CASSPQRGSGRDNEQFF. The CDR3 bases are TGTGCCAGCAGCCCACAGAGGGGCAGCGGGAGGGACAATGAGCAGTTCTTC.

On this clone: One base separates it from a far larger clone, so it is likely a read error. The chain recombines TRBV5-4 with TRBJ1-1, with D maybe TRBD1 (6 bases). The CDR3 has 14 amino acids. CDR1 and CDR2 (germline): SGHNT, YYREEE (reference sequence). Trimming removed 0 bases from V and 3 bases from J, with 9 bases in between. In DNA, the CDR3 is TGTGCCAGCAGCTTGGGAGGGGGATACACTGAAGCTTTCTTT. This encodes CASSLGGGYTEAFF. The full variable domain, with the rest looked up from reference TRBV5-4 and TRBJ1-1, is ETGVTQSPTHLIKTRGQQVTLRCSSQSGHNTVSWYQQALGQGPQFIFQYYREEENGRGNFPPRFSGLQFPNYSSELNVNALELDDSALYLCASSLGGGYTEAFFGQGTRLTVV.

V and J are TRBV19 and TRBJ2-2; 12 nucleotides agree with TRBD1. V gave up 6 bases and J gave up 7 bases; unmatched junction bases: 3. The CDR3 contains 14 residues. Germline V lookup: CDR1 LNHDA, CDR2 SQIVND (reference sequence). The CDR3 spells CASSGTGGGGELFF. The CDR3 bases are TGTGCCAGTAGCGGGACAGGGGGCGGCGGGGAGCTGTTTTTT.

The chain combines TRBV29-1 with TRBJ2-1; 8 bases agree with TRBD2. The CDR3 is made up of 13 amino acids. Germline CDR1 SQVTM, CDR2 ANQGSEA. With 6 bases clipped from V and 6 bases from J, the junction kept 7 bases outside the gene matches. The CDR3 loop is CSVDRTSPNEQFF. The CDR3 nucleotides read TGCAGCGTAGACCGGACTAGCCCCAATGAGCAGTTCTTC.

The chain recombines TRBV7-9 with TRBJ1-1, with D perhaps matching TRBD1 (5 bases). The CDR3 is made up of 15 amino acids. Germline lookup yields CDR1 SEHNR and CDR2 FQNEAQ (reference sequence). The V end was cut by 2 bases, the J end by 2 bases, with 12 bases between. CDR3 nucleotides: TGTGCCAGCAGCTTAATGGAGGGGAGAAACACTGAAGCTTTCTTT. Translating gives CASSLMEGRNTEAFF. Full variable domain (rest looked up from reference TRBV7-9 and TRBJ1-1): DTGVSQNPRHKITKRGQNVTFRCDPISEHNRLYWYRQTLGQGPEFLTYFQNEAQLEKSRLLSDRFSAERPKGSFSTLEIQRTEQGDSAMYLCASSLMEGRNTEAFFGQGTRLTVV.

This clone was detected only a few times. The V call is TRBV7-8, the J call TRBJ1-6; D gene ambiguous. The V and J ends lost 8 bases and 10 bases respectively, with 12 bases between them. This CDR3 is built from 12 residues. Germline V lookup: CDR1 SGHVS, CDR2 FQNEAQ. This CDR3 reads CASRERGSPLHF. The CDR3 DNA reads as TGTGCCAGCCGGGAGCGAGGATCACCCCTCCACTTT.